These 3 T cell receptor beta chains share one sample of origin, sequenced in a study of early T cells in non-severe SARS-CoV-2 infection. TCRdb re-called the 5' RACE reads with MiXCR, one entry per CDR3 protein. Of tens of thousands of distinct CDR3 sequences listed, 6.6% are singletons. Here the sequenced sample was whole blood, taken at baseline. These receptors were obtained from an adult who was a healthcare worker with PCR-confirmed SARS-CoV-2 infection or an uninfected control (not recorded which).

There are a few counts of this clonotype. This chain joins TRBV6-5 and TRBJ2-7, with D possibly TRBD2 on 6 matching bases. Trimming pared 8 bases from V and 4 bases from J, leaving 12 bases between. Germline assignment: CDR1 MNHEY and CDR2 SVGAGI. There are 12 residues in the CDR3. The CDR3 DNA follows: TGTGCCAGCTGCTCCGGGACTTACGAGCAGTACTTC. This sequence encodes CASCSGTYEQYF.

The table lists this clonotype with a few counts. V usage is TRBV7-6 and J usage is TRBJ2-7; 7 positions agree with TRBD1. This CDR3 is built from 15 residues. With 1 base clipped from V and 2 bases from J, the junction kept 5 bases outside the gene matches. Germline V gene lookup returns CDR1 SGHVS and CDR2 FNYEAQ. CDR3 in DNA: TGTGCCAGCAGCTTAGTATTCGGGACAGCCTACGAGCAGTACTTC. This translates into CASSLVFGTAYEQYF.

This clonotype showed up just a few times. The chain recombines TRBV6-2 or TRBV6-3 with TRBJ1-5; D remains unclear. Looked up from germline, CDR1 is MNHEY and CDR2 is SVGEGT. The CDR3 runs 15 residues. V was shortened by 4 bases and J by 1 base, with 11 bases between the two germline ends. The CDR3 DNA reads as TGTGCCAGCAGTTCTTATGAGGAAAGCAATCAGCCCCAGCATTTT. Its translation: CASSSYEESNQPQHF.